The clone carrying this TCR beta chain was observed many times. As yet, its antigen is unknown. This specimen comes from a study of T cells in Graves' hyperthyroidism and ophthalmopathy. Whole-study results and caveats: Ophthalmopathy got predicted by the model a median approximately 6.3 months before its onset.

V gave up 6 bases and J gave up 4 bases; unmatched junction bases: 5. Germline CDR1 reads DFQATT; CDR2 reads SNEGSKA (reference sequence). The CDR3 runs 12 residues. There were TCR beta CDR3 regions amplified from RNA transcripts. A first-round RT-PCR of the TCR CDR3 used the HTBI primer set. TCRdb itself ran the multiplex PCR reads through MiXCR, one entry per CDR3 protein. Among roughly 350,000 distinct CDR3 sequences listed, about 15% were seen once. The specimen was blood. This sequence was found in a woman aged 25 to 39 with Graves' hyperthyroidism. The V gene is TRBV20-1, the J gene TRBJ2-5; 7 positions agree with TRBD1. The CDR3 is CSAQTGIETQYF. The DNA for the CDR3 is TGCAGTGCCCAGACAGGGATAGAGACCCAGTACTTC.